The 32 T cell receptor beta chains listed next were all sequenced from one sample in a study of T cells in Graves' hyperthyroidism and ophthalmopathy. TCR beta CDR3 sequences were amplified from RNA transcripts. First-round RT-PCR targeting the TCR CDR3 was performed with the HTBI primer set. TCRdb reprocessed the multiplex PCR reads with MiXCR, giving one entry per CDR3 protein. This table has around 580,000 distinct CDR3 sequences, roughly 17% appearing once. Sequencing was done on a sample of blood. These TCRs come from a woman younger than 30 with Graves' hyperthyroidism.

This clonotype was detected only a few times. This chain connects TRBV6-1 to TRBJ1-4; D call uncertain. The CDR3 spans 13 residues. Trimming shortened V by 6 bases and J by 6 bases, and 11 bases separated the two germline ends. The germline CDR1 and CDR2 sequences are MNHNS and SASEGT. The CDR3 sequence is CASRTREDEKLFF. CDR3 DNA: TGTGCCAGCAGGACAAGGGAGGATGAAAAACTGTTTTTT.

This chain uses TRBV19 with TRBJ1-2; 7 positions agree with TRBD1. This CDR3 comprises 15 residues. With V trimmed by 5 bases and J by 0 bases, 6 bases remained unmatched. Germline values: CDR1 LNHDA, CDR2 SQIVND (reference sequence). The CDR3 is CASSPGDSSNYGYTF. CDR3 in DNA: TGTGCCAGTAGTCCTGGGGACAGCTCTAACTATGGCTACACCTTC.

This clonotype was picked up many times. The chain is built from TRBV3-1 and TRBJ2-1, with TRBD2 matching over 13 bases. V lost 4 bases and J lost 3; bases outside the gene matches: 3. Germline lookup yields CDR1 LGHDT and CDR2 YNNKEL (reference sequence). This CDR3 region has 16 residues. The CDR3 spells CASSPGTSGVYNEQFF. DNA for the CDR3: TGTGCCAGCAGCCCAGGGACTAGCGGGGTCTACAATGAGCAGTTCTTC.

J is TRBJ1-1 and V is TRBV5-1; D is possibly TRBD1 (6 bases). Trimming shortened V by 0 bases and J by 5 bases, and 14 bases separated the two germline ends. Per the germline V gene, CDR1 is SGHRS and CDR2 is YFSETQ. The CDR3 consists of 15 residues. The CDR3 region has the DNA TGCGCCAGCAGCTTGGACGGCAGGGGTGAGACTGAAGCTTTCTTT. This codes for CASSLDGRGETEAFF.

This clonotype has more than one count but fewer than ten. This chain connects TRBV5-1 to TRBJ1-1, with 7 bases identical to TRBD1. The CDR3 is 14 residues long. The V segment lost 0 bases and the J segment 6 bases; nucleotides outside the gene matches: 5. Germline V CDR1 and CDR2: SGHRS, YFSETQ. The CDR3 reads CASSLVQGEAEAFF. CDR3 nucleotide sequence: TGCGCCAGCAGCTTGGTGCAGGGGGAAGCTGAAGCTTTCTTT. Full variable domain (missing parts from reference TRBV5-1 and TRBJ1-1): KAGVTQTPRYLIKTRGQQVTLSCSPISGHRSVSWYQQTPGQGLQFLFEYFSETQRNKGNFPGRFSGRQFSNSRSEMNVSTLELGDSALYLCASSLVQGEAEAFFGQGTRLTVV.

The chain has TRBV10-2 and TRBJ1-1; D possibly corresponds to TRBD1 (5 bases). Trimming left V 2 bases short and J 3 bases short, with 10 bases between. The CDR3 spans 14 residues. Germline V CDR1 and CDR2: WSHSY, SAAADI. CDR3 DNA sequence: TGCGCCAGCAGTGAGCCGACAGAGTACACTGAAGCTTTCTTT. Its protein product is CASSEPTEYTEAFF.

This clonotype was counted many times. The V and J genes are TRBV2 and TRBJ1-1; possible D gene TRBD1, 5 bases. Germline loops: CDR1 SNHLY, CDR2 FYNNEI. CDR3 length equals 15 residues. The V and J ends lost 8 bases and 3 bases respectively, with 19 bases between them. The CDR3 is CASRRGLGRDTEAFF. The CDR3 DNA follows: TGTGCCAGCCGGAGGGGTTTGGGTAGGGACACTGAAGCTTTCTTT.

V and J are TRBV3-1 and TRBJ2-7, with 7 bases that match TRBD1. The V gene's germline CDR1 is LGHDT and CDR2 YNNKEL (reference sequence). V dropped 0 bases and J dropped 4; count of bases not matched to a gene: 12. The CDR3 extends over 17 amino acids. CDR3 DNA: TGTGCCAGCAGCCAAGATCCCCGGATACAGGGGTATTACGAGCAGTACTTC. This codes for CASSQDPRIQGYYEQYF.

V is TRBV9 and J is TRBJ1-3; D not certain. V shed 3 bases and J shed 0 bases, with 25 bases lying between them. Germline V gene lookup returns CDR1 SGDLS and CDR2 YYNGEE. The CDR3 extends over 20 amino acids. CDR3 sequence (DNA): TGTGCCAGCAGCGCCGCCAGTGGCCCCGAAAAAACGAGCTCTGGAAACACCATATATTTT. This sequence encodes CASSAASGPEKTSSGNTIYF.

This clonotype was observed at least ten times. The chain joins TRBV28 to TRBJ2-3; perhaps TRBD2 as D (6 bases). The ends were cut back, 4 bases at V and 9 bases at J, with 11 bases in the middle. CDR3 length equals 12 residues. Looked up from germline, CDR1 is MDHEN and CDR2 is SYDVKM. The CDR3 loop reads CASSSPGLTQYF. CDR3 coding DNA: TGTGCCAGCAGTTCCCCGGGACTCACGCAGTATTTT. Drawing the rest from reference TRBV28 and TRBJ2-3, the complete variable domain is DVKVTQSSRYLVKRTGEKVFLECVQDMDHENMFWYRQDPGLGLRLIYFSYDVKMKEKGDIPEGYSVSREKKERFSLILESASTNQTSMYLCASSSPGLTQYFGPGTRLTVL.

This clonotype showed up many times. The chain has TRBV30 and TRBJ1-5; D remains unclear. This CDR3 is built from 12 residues. V was trimmed by 1 base and J by 7 bases, leaving 8 bases between them. Germline CDR1 reads GTSNPN; CDR2 reads SVGIG (reference sequence). The CDR3: CAWSGRGQPQHF. DNA for the CDR3: TGTGCCTGGAGTGGCCGAGGGCAGCCCCAGCATTTT.

This clonotype was picked up many times. The chain is built from TRBV11-3 and TRBJ2-7, with a weak D call TRBD1 (6 bases). There are 15 residues in the CDR3. The V end was cut by 5 bases, the J end by 5 bases, with 19 bases between. In germline, CDR1 is SGHNT, CDR2 YENEEA. The CDR3 sequence: CASSGGIGTLDEQYF. The CDR3 DNA reads as TGTGCCAGCAGCGGGGGAATTGGGACATTAGACGAGCAGTACTTC.

This clonotype was seen only a few times. The J gene is TRBJ2-1, the V gene TRBV20-1, with 8 positions matching TRBD2. J lost 0 bases, V lost 6 bases, and 7 bases had no gene match. The CDR3 has 15 residues. The germline gives CDR1 DFQATT, CDR2 SNEGSKA (reference sequence). CDR3 region: CSAPPGGSSYNEQFF. The DNA for the CDR3 is TGCAGTGCCCCGCCGGGGGGGAGCTCCTACAATGAGCAGTTCTTC.

The V and J genes are TRBV27 and TRBJ2-5; 9 bases match TRBD1. Germline V gives CDR1 MNHEY, CDR2 SMNVEV (reference sequence). V was pared by 1 base and J by 3 bases, with 6 bases of the junction left unmatched. The CDR3 is 16 amino acids. The CDR3 DNA reads TGTGCCAGCAGTTTATTGGGACAGGGAATGGAAGAGACCCAGTACTTC. It encodes CASSLLGQGMEETQYF.

In this sample, this clonotype turned up many times. V usage is TRBV7-2 and J usage is TRBJ1-5; TRBD1 is a possible D gene (5 bases). V was cut by 0 bases and J by 2 bases, with 14 bases left in between. This CDR3 spans 17 amino acids. The germline gives CDR1 SGHTA, CDR2 FQGNSA. DNA of the CDR3: TGTGCCAGCAGCTTAGCAGCGGGGCCCAATGGCAATCAGCCCCAGCATTTT. Its translation: CASSLAAGPNGNQPQHF.

This clonotype was counted only a few times. The rearrangement joins TRBV6-2 or TRBV6-3 to TRBJ1-2; D remains ambiguous. The CDR3 has 11 amino acids. V dropped 6 bases and J dropped 6 bases, with 8 bases sitting between them. The V gene's germline CDR1 is MNHEY and CDR2 SVGEGT. DNA for the CDR3: TGTGCCAGCAGACACCCAAATGGCTACACCTTC. Translating it yields CASRHPNGYTF.

This clonotype was counted many times. The rearrangement links TRBV11-2 to TRBJ2-5; D might be TRBD1 or TRBD2, each matching 5 bases. V was cut by 1 base and J by 9 bases, with 9 bases left in between. Germline V gene lookup returns CDR1 SGHAT and CDR2 FQNNGV. The CDR3 consists of 12 residues. Written as DNA, the CDR3 is TGTGCCAGCAGCTTAGGAATGGGGGCCCAGTACTTC. Encoded protein: CASSLGMGAQYF. Based on the CDR3 plus reference TRBV11-2 and TRBJ2-5, the full variable domain is EAGVAQSPRYKIIEKRQSVAFWCNPISGHATLYWYQQILGQGPKLLIQFQNNGVVDDSQLPKDRFSAERLKGVDSTLKIQPAKLEDSAVYLCASSLGMGAQYFGPGTRLLVL.

As to this clonotype: A read error may be the cause here, since a much bigger clone is one base away. CDR3 protein: CASSPRGGTVGWRPQHF. The CDR3 bases are TGTGCCAGCAGCCCAAGAGGGGGCACAGTAGGGTGGCGGCCCCAGCATTTT. This chain connects TRBV7-2 to TRBJ1-5, with 7 nucleotides matching TRBD1. V shed 5 bases and J 9 bases; nucleotides not matched to a gene: 19. CDR1 is SGHTA, CDR2 FQGNSA, per germline. The CDR3 extends over 17 amino acids.

This clonotype was observed a few times. The V gene is TRBV5-6, the J gene TRBJ2-1, with 9 bases that match TRBD2. This CDR3 spans 15 amino acids. CDR1 is SGHDT and CDR2 is YYEEEE in the germline V gene. J gave up 8 bases and V 2 bases, and 8 bases lay outside the gene matches. In DNA, the CDR3 is TGTGCCAGCAGCTTCATAGCGGGAGTTATCCATGAGCAGTTCTTC. Translating gives CASSFIAGVIHEQFF.

V usage is TRBV12-3 or TRBV12-4 and J usage is TRBJ1-5, with 8 nucleotides matching TRBD1. There are 18 residues in the CDR3. The ends lost 3 bases at V and 2 bases at J; junction bases unmatched: 12. CDR3 region: CASSLVSTGGPGNQPQHF. The CDR3 nucleotides read TGTGCCAGCAGTTTGGTCAGTACAGGGGGTCCTGGCAATCAGCCCCAGCATTTT.

The genes are TRBV6-1 and TRBJ2-2, with D maybe TRBD2 (5 bases). V lost 5 bases and J lost 1, with 17 bases in between. This CDR3 contains 17 residues. Germline CDR1 reads MNHNS; CDR2 reads SASEGT. CDR3: CASSSLIPGRNTGELFF. CDR3 coding DNA: TGTGCCAGCAGTTCCCTAATTCCGGGGAGGAACACCGGGGAGCTGTTTTTT.

This clonotype has at least ten counts. The chain combines TRBV3-1 with TRBJ1-1; D gene uncertain. The CDR3 runs 13 residues. V lost 0 bases and J lost 8, with 10 bases in between. Germline CDR1 is LGHDT and CDR2 is YNNKEL (reference sequence). CDR3 nucleotides: TGTGCCAGCAGCCAAGAGTCCCAGAGGGAAGCTTTCTTT. Its protein product is CASSQESQREAFF.

CDR3 in amino acids: CASSPQGGDEKLFF. The CDR3 coding sequence is TGTGCCAGCAGTCCTCAGGGGGGGGATGAAAAACTGTTTTTT. The chain carries TRBV28 and TRBJ1-4, with TRBD1 matching over 7 bases. The CDR3 extends over 14 amino acids. From germline, CDR1 is MDHEN and CDR2 SYDVKM. V shed 5 bases and J 6 bases; nucleotides not matched to a gene: 6.

This clonotype was counted ten times or more. The chain's CDR3 is CSAAYRDRDYEQYF. CDR3 nucleotides: TGCAGTGCCGCTTACCGGGACAGGGACTACGAGCAGTACTTC. This rearrangement joins TRBV20-1 to TRBJ2-7; 9 bases are shared with TRBD1. The CDR3 contains 14 residues. Looked up from germline, CDR1 is DFQATT and CDR2 is SNEGSKA (reference sequence). The junction had 9 bases not matched to a gene; V was cut back by 6 bases and J by 3 bases.

V gene TRBV7-2 combines with J gene TRBJ2-2; D might be TRBD1 or TRBD2, each matching 5 bases. Per germline, CDR1 SGHTA and CDR2 FQGNSA. The CDR3 length is 14 residues. Trimming pared 5 bases from V and 6 bases from J, leaving 13 bases between. The CDR3 region has the DNA TGTGCCAGCAGCCGCGGGTCGGGGCCCGGGGAGCTGTTTTTT. Amino acid sequence: CASSRGSGPGELFF.

This clonotype was picked up many times. The rearrangement joins TRBV7-9 to TRBJ2-7; 10 bases match TRBD1. The CDR3 loop spans 13 amino acids. The germline V gene has CDR1 SEHNR and CDR2 FQNEAQ (reference sequence). The V segment lost 5 bases and the J segment 4 bases; nucleotides outside the gene matches: 2. DNA of the CDR3: TGTGCCAGCAGCGACAGGGGGCAGTACGAGCAGTACTTC. It codes for CASSDRGQYEQYF. Looking up the rest from reference TRBV7-9 and TRBJ2-7 gives the full variable domain: DTGVSQNPRHKITKRGQNVTFRCDPISEHNRLYWYRQTLGQGPEFLTYFQNEAQLEKSRLLSDRFSAERPKGSFSTLEIQRTEQGDSAMYLCASSDRGQYEQYFGPGTRLTVT.

This clonotype has just a few counts. This chain joins TRBV4-1 and TRBJ2-1; D might be TRBD2 (5 bases). Germline loops: CDR1 MGHRA, CDR2 YSYEKL. Trimming took 3 bases from V and 0 from J, leaving 12 bases between them. The CDR3 is 16 amino acids. CDR3 amino acids: CASSHMDLISYNEQFF. The DNA for the CDR3 is TGCGCCAGCAGCCATATGGACTTAATCTCCTACAATGAGCAGTTCTTC.

A word on this clonotype: At one end the junction does not follow the germline gene, possibly because of a read error. V gene TRBV19 combines with J gene TRBJ2-1; 16 nucleotides line up with TRBD2. CDR1 is LNHDA, CDR2 SQIVND, per germline (reference sequence). CDR3 length: 19 amino acids. CDR3 residues: CASSMPGLAGGVHYSEQFF. The CDR3 nucleotides are TGTGCCAGTAGTATGCCGGGACTAGCGGGAGGGGTACACTACAGTGAGCAGTTCTTC. The variable domain in full, with the rest retrieved from reference TRBV19 and TRBJ2-1, is DGGITQSPKYLFRKEGQNVTLSCEQNLNHDAMYWYRQDPGQGLRLIYYSQIVNDFQKGDIAEGYSVSREKKESFPLTVTSAQKNPTAFYLCASSMPGLAGGVHYSEQFFGPGTRLTVL.

This clonotype was seen repeatedly, ten times or more. The chain's CDR3 is CSALGGGGTEAFF. DNA for the CDR3: TGCAGTGCCCTCGGGGGCGGTGGCACTGAAGCTTTCTTT. The chain is built from TRBV20-1 and TRBJ1-1, with D possibly matching TRBD1 (6 bases). The CDR3 runs to 13 residues. CDR1 is DFQATT and CDR2 is SNEGSKA in the germline V gene (reference sequence). Trimming took 6 bases from V and 4 from J, leaving 15 bases between them.

This clonotype occurred many times. The chain employs TRBV20-1 and TRBJ2-7; D gene ambiguous. The CDR3 length is 11 residues. Germline V gene data show CDR1 as DFQATT and CDR2 as SNEGSKA (reference sequence). V was trimmed by 4 bases and J by 3 bases, leaving 7 bases between them. The CDR3 region has the DNA TGCAGTGCTAATGATTACTACGAGCAGTACTTC. It specifies CSANDYYEQYF.

V gene TRBV6-5 combines with J gene TRBJ2-1; D is possibly TRBD1 or TRBD2 (6 bases each). This CDR3 contains 17 residues. Trimming stripped 4 bases from V and 5 bases from J, with 21 bases between. The germline gives CDR1 MNHEY, CDR2 SVGAGI. The CDR3 nucleotides are TGTGCCAGCAGTTTCGGACCTGGGGGCGGACTAAACAATGAGCAGTTCTTC. This encodes CASSFGPGGGLNNEQFF.

This chain uses TRBV2 with TRBJ2-7; tentatively, D is TRBD1 or TRBD2 (9 bases each). The CDR3 is 18 residues long. The germline CDR1 and CDR2 sequences are SNHLY and FYNNEI. V lost 8 bases and J 2 bases, leaving 28 bases between the germline ends. CDR3 loop: CASHRGDREPSGTYEQYF. Here the CDR3 DNA reads TGTGCCAGCCATAGGGGGGACAGGGAACCTAGCGGGACCTACGAGCAGTACTTC.